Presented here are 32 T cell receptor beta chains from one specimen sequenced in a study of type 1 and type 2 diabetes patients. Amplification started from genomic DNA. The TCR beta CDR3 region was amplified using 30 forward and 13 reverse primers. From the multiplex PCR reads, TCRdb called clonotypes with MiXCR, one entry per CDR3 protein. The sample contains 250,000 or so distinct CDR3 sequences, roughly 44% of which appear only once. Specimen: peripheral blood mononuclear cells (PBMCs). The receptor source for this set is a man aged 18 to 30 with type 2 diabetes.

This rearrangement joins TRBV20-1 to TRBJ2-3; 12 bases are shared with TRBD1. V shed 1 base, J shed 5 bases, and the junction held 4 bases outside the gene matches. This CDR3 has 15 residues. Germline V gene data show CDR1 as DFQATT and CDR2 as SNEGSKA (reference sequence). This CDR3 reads CSARGRDRGRDTQYF. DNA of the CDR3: TGCAGTGCTAGAGGCCGGGACAGGGGGCGAGATACGCAGTATTTT.

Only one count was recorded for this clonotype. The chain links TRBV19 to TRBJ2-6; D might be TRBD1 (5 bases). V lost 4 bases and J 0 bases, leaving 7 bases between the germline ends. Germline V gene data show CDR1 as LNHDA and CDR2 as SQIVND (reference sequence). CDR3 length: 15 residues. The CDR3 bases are TGTGCCAGTAGTACCCAGGGCTCTGGGGCCAACGTCCTGACTTTC. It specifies CASSTQGSGANVLTF.

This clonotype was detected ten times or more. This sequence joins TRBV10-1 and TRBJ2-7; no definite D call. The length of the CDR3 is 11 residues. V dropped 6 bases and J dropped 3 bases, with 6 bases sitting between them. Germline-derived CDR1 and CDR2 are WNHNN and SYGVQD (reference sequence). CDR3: CASRTSYEQYF. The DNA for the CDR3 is TGCGCCAGCAGGACAAGCTACGAGCAGTACTTC.

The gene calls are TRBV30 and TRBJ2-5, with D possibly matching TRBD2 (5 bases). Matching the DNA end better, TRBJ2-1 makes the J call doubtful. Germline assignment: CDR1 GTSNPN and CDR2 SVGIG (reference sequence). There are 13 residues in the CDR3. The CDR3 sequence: CAWSSQRVNEQFF. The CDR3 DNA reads TGTGCCTGGAGTAGTCAGAGGGTCAATGAGCAGTTCTTC.

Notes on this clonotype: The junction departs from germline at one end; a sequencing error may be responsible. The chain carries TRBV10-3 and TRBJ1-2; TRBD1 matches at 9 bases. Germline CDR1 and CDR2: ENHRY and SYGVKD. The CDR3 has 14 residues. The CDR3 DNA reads TGTGCCATCAGGGGGACAGGGCACAACTATAGCTACACCTTC. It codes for CAIRGTGHNYSYTF.

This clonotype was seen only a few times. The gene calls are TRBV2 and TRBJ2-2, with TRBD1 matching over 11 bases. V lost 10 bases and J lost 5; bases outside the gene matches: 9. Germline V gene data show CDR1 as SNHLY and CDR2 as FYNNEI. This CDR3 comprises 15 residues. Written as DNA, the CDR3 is TGTGCCATCTCATACCGGGACAGGGGGACCGGGGAGCTGTTTTTT. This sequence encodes CAISYRDRGTGELFF.

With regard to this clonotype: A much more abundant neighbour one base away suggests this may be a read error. The DNA for the CDR3 is TGTGCCAGTAGCATCTCGCCCGACGAGCAGTTCTTC. Protein product: CASSISPDEQFF. This chain uses TRBV19 with TRBJ2-1; D gene ambiguous. V lost 6 bases and J lost 10, with 13 bases in between. Germline V gene sequence: CDR1 LNHDA, CDR2 SQIVND (reference sequence). The CDR3 has 12 residues.

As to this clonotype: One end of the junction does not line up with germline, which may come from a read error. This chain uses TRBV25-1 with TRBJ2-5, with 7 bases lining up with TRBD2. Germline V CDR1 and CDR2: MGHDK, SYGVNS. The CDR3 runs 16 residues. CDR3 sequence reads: CASSEFWGRATETQDF. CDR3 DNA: TGTGCCAGCAGTGAATTCTGGGGGAGGGCGACGGAGACCCAGGACTTC.

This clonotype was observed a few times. The CDR3 sequence is CASSYDGYEQYF. The CDR3 DNA follows: TGTGCCAGCAGTTACGACGGGTACGAGCAGTACTTC. This chain connects TRBV19 to TRBJ2-7, with unresolved D. Trimming removed 9 bases at V and 4 bases at J, with 13 bases between. CDR1 LNHDA and CDR2 SQIVND come from the germline V gene (reference sequence). The CDR3 spans 12 residues.

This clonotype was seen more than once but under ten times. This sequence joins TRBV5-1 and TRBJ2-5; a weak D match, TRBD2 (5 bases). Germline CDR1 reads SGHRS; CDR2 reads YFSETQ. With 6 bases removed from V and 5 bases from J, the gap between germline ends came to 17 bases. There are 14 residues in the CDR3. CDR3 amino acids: CASKPELWEETQYF. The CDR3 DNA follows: TGCGCCAGCAAGCCTGAGTTGTGGGAGGAGACCCAGTACTTC.

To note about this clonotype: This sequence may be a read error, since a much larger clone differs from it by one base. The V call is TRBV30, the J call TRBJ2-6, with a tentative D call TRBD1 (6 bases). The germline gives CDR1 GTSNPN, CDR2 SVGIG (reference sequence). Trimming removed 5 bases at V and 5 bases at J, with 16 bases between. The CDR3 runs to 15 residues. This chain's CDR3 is CAWETGKARANVLTF. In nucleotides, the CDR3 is TGTGCCTGGGAGACAGGCAAAGCTAGGGCCAACGTCCTGACTTTC. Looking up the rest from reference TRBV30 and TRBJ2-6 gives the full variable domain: SQTIHQWPATLVQPVGSPLSLECTVEGTSNPNLYWYRQAAGRGLQLLFYSVGIGQISSEVPQNLSASRPQDRQFILSSKKLLLSDSGFYLCAWETGKARANVLTFGAGSRLTVL.

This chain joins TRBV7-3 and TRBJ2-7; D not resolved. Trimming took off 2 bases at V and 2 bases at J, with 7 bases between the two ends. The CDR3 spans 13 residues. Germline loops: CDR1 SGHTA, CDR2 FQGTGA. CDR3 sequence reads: CASSLAPAYEQYF. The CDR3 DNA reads TGTGCCAGCAGCTTAGCTCCCGCCTACGAGCAGTACTTC.

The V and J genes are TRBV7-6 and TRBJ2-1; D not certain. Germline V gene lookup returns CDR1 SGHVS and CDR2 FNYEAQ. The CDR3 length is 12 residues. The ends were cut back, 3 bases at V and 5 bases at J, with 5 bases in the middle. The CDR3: CASSFLNNEQFF. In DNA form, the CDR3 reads TGTGCCAGCAGCTTTTTGAACAATGAGCAGTTCTTC.

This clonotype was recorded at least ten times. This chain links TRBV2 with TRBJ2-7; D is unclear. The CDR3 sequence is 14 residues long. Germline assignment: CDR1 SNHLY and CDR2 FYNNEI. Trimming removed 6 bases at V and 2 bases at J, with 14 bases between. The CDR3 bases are TGTGCCAGCAGGGCAGCCCGTGCCGCCTACGAGCAGTACTTC. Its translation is CASRAARAAYEQYF.

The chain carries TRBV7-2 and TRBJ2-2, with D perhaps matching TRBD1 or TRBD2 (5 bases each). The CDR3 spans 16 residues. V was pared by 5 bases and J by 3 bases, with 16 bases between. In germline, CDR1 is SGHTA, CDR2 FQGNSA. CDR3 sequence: CASSTLPGPDTGELFF. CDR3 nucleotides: TGTGCCAGCAGCACACTACCGGGACCTGACACCGGGGAGCTGTTTTTT.

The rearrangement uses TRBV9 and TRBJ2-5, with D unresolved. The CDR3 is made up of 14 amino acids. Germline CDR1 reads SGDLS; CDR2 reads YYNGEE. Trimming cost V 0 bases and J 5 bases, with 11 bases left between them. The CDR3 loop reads CASSVALVSETQYF. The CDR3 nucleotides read TGTGCCAGCAGCGTAGCGTTAGTGAGTGAGACCCAGTACTTC. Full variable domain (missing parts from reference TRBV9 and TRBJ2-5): DSGVTQTPKHLITATGQRVTLRCSPRSGDLSVYWYQQSLDQGLQFLIQYYNGEERAKGNILERFSAQQFPDLHSELNLSSLELGDSALYFCASSVALVSETQYFGPGTRLLVL.

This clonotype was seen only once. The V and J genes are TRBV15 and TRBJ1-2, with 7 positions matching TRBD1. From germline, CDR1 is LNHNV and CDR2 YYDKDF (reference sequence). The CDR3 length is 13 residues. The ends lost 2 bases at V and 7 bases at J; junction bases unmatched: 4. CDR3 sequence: CATSRLDRAGYTF. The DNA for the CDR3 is TGTGCCACCAGCAGACTAGACAGGGCTGGCTACACCTTC.

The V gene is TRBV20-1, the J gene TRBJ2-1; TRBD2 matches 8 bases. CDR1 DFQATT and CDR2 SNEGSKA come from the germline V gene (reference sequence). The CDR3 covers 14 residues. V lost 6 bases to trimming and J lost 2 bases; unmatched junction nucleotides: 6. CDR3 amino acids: CSATGTRAYNEQFF. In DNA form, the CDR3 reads TGCAGTGCCACCGGGACTAGGGCCTACAATGAGCAGTTCTTC.

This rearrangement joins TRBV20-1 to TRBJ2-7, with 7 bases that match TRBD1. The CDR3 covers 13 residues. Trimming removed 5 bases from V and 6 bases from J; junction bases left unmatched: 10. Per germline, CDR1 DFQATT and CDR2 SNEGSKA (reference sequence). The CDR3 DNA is TGCAGTGCTCGACGGACAGGCATCGCCGAGCAGTACTTC. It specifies CSARRTGIAEQYF.

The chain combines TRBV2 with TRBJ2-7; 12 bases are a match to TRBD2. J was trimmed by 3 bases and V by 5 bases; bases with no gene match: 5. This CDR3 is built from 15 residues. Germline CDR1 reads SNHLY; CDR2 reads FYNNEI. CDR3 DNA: TGTGCCAGCAGTTACTCGACTAGCGGGAGCTACGAGCAGTACTTC. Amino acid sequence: CASSYSTSGSYEQYF.

CDR3 region: CASSHGPSEYF. CDR3 nucleotides: TGTGCCAGCAGCCACGGACCCTCTGAGTACTTC. V and J are TRBV6-5 and TRBJ2-7; D not certain. This CDR3 has 11 amino acids. In germline, CDR1 is MNHEY, CDR2 SVGAGI. V was clipped by 6 bases and J by 11 bases, with 14 bases between them.

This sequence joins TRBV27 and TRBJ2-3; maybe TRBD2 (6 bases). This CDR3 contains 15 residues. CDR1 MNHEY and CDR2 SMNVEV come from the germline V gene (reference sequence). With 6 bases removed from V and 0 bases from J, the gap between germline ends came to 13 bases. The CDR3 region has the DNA TGTGCCAGCAGCGTAGACGGGGGTAGCACAGATACGCAGTATTTT. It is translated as CASSVDGGSTDTQYF.

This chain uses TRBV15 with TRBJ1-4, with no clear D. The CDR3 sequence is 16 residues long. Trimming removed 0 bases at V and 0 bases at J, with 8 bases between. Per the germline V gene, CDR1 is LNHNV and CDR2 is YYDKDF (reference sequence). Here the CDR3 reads CATSRDFGATNEKLFF. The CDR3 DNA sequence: TGTGCCACCAGCAGAGATTTTGGTGCAACTAATGAAAAACTGTTTTTT. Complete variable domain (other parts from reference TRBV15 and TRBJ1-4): DAMVIQNPRYQVTQFGKPVTLSCSQTLNHNVMYWYQQKSSQAPKLLFHYYDKDFNNEADTPDNFQSRRPNTSFCFLDIRSPGLGDTAMYLCATSRDFGATNEKLFFGSGTQLSVL.

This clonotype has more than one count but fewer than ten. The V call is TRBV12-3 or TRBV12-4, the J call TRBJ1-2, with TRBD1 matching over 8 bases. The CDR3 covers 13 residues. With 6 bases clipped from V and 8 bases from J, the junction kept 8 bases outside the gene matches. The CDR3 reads CASRPGQEAGYTF. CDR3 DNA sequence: TGTGCCAGCAGACCGGGACAGGAGGCCGGCTACACCTTC.

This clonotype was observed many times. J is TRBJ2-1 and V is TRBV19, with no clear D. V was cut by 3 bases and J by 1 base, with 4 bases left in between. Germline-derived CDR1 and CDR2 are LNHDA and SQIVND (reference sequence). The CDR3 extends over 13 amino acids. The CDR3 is CASSINSYNEQFF. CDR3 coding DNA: TGTGCCAGTAGTATTAATTCCTACAATGAGCAGTTCTTC.

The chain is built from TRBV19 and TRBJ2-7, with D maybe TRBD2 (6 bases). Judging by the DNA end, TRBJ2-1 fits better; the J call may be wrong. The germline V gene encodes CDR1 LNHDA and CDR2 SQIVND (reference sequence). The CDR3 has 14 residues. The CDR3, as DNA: TGTGCCAGTAGCAAGGGCCTGCCCCGGGAGGAGCAGTTCTTC. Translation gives CASSKGLPREEQFF.

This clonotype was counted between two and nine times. The CDR3 protein is CASSQETAFRETQYF. Written as DNA, the CDR3 is TGTGCCAGCAGCCAGGAGACAGCGTTTAGGGAGACCCAGTACTTC. The rearrangement uses TRBV14 and TRBJ2-5, with D possibly matching TRBD1 (5 bases). Trimming left V 3 bases short and J 5 bases short, with 16 bases between. Germline CDR1 and CDR2: SGHDN and FVKESK. The CDR3 contains 15 residues. The full variable domain, completed using reference TRBV14 and TRBJ2-5, is EAGVTQFPSHSVIEKGQTVTLRCDPISGHDNLYWYRRVMGKEIKFLLHFVKESKQDESGMPNNRFLAERTGGTYSTLKVQPAELEDSGVYFCASSQETAFRETQYFGPGTRLLVL.

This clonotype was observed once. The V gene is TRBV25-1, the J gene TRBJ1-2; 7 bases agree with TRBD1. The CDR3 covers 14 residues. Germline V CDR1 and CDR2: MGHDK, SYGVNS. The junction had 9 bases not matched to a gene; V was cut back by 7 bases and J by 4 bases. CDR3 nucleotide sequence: TGTGCCAGCACCGACAGGGTAGATAGCTATGGCTACACCTTC. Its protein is CASTDRVDSYGYTF.

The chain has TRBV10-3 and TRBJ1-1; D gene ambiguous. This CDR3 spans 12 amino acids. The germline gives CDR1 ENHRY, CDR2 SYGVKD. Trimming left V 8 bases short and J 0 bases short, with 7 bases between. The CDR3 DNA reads TGTGCCATCGGTCGAATGAACACTGAAGCTTTCTTT. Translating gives CAIGRMNTEAFF.

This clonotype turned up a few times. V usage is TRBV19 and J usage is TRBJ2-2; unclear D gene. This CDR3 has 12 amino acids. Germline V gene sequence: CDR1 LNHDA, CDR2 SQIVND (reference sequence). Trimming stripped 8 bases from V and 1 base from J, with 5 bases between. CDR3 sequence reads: CASARNTGELFF. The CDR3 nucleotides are TGTGCCAGTGCTAGGAACACCGGGGAGCTGTTTTTT.

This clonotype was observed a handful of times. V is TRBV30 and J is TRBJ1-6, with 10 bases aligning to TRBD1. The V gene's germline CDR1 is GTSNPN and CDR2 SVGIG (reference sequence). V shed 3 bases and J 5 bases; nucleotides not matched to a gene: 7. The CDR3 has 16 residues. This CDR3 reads CAWRQDRGLNNSPLHF. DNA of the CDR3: TGTGCCTGGAGGCAGGACAGGGGGTTGAATAATTCACCCCTCCACTTT. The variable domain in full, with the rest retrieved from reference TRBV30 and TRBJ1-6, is SQTIHQWPATLVQPVGSPLSLECTVEGTSNPNLYWYRQAAGRGLQLLFYSVGIGQISSEVPQNLSASRPQDRQFILSSKKLLLSDSGFYLCAWRQDRGLNNSPLHFGNGTRLTVT.

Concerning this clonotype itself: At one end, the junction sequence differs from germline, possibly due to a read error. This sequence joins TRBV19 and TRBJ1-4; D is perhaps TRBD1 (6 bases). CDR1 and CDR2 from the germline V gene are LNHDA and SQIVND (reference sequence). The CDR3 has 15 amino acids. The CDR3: CASSTRTATNEKLSF. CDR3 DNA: TGTGCCAGTAGTACTAGGACAGCAACTAATGAAAAACTGTCTTTT.